One TCR beta chain is described in this entry. Libraries were prepared by immunoSEQ multiplex PCR; TCRdb keeps only in-frame clonotypes and omits some of them. The sample has 60,000 to 95,000 clones, just over 90% seen once. This sample is part of a study of T cell changes during pregnancy in multiple sclerosis. J was trimmed by 5 bases and V by 6 bases; bases with no gene match: 5. Per the germline V gene, CDR1 is KGHSH and CDR2 is LQKENI. This CDR3 is built from 13 residues. This sample comprised CD4+ T cells from peripheral blood mononuclear cells, obtained before pregnancy. The genes are TRBV18 and TRBJ1-1; 8 bases fit TRBD1. The receptor's source is a female donor with multiple sclerosis, enrolled in a pregnancy study. The CDR3 coding sequence is TGTGCCAGCTCGGACAGGGTTGGAACTGAAGCTTTCTTT. It yields the protein CASSDRVGTEAFF.